This T cell receptor beta chain was documented in a study of T cells in Graves' hyperthyroidism and ophthalmopathy. This CDR3 spans 15 amino acids. CDR1 is SNHLY and CDR2 is FYNNEI in the germline V gene. V lost 6 bases and J lost 9; bases outside the gene matches: 11. There were TCR beta CDR3 regions amplified from RNA transcripts. The primer set for the first-round RT-PCR of the TCR CDR3 was HTBI. TCRdb re-analysed the multiplex PCR reads in MiXCR, keeping a single row per CDR3 protein. In the table there are about 840,000 distinct CDR3 sequences, 38% of which are singletons. What was sequenced was blood. The genes are TRBV2 and TRBJ1-6; 7 bases map to TRBD1. The TCR sequence derives from a young man with Graves' hyperthyroidism. CDR3: CASSPSGGSSSPLHF. CDR3 DNA sequence: TGTGCCAGCAGCCCCTCAGGGGGGAGTAGTTCACCCCTCCACTTT.